Each of the 28 T cell receptor beta chains below was sequenced from the same sample in a study of T cell clones after liver transplantation (dated by TCRdb to about 2019). Library construction relied on the immunoSEQ multiplex PCR assay. TCRdb's version of the immuneACCESS table is confined to in-frame rearrangements and falls short of the full clone set. An unresolved V gene accounts for under half of the shortfall where checked; the remainder is of unknown origin. The sample yields roughly 20,000 clones; around 82% were counted once. Approximately 35% of the sample is held by the ten biggest clonotypes. The sample was CD8+ T cells from blood, taken less than 50 months after liver transplant. The receptors were sampled from a human patient who received a liver transplant. Some T cells may derive from the graft donor when a transplant has been performed.

This chain connects TRBV6-4 to TRBJ2-1; D is undetermined. Germline CDR1 MRHNA, CDR2 SNTAGT. Trimming left V 3 bases short and J 1 base short, with 13 bases between. The CDR3 has 16 residues. In DNA, the CDR3 is TGTGCCAGCAGTGAAGACCACACCATATCCTACAATGAGCAGTTCTTC. Translated: CASSEDHTISYNEQFF.

The rearrangement joins TRBV7-6 to TRBJ2-7; D ambiguous. Germline CDR1 is SGHVS and CDR2 is FNYEAQ. Trimming took off 5 bases at V and 1 base at J, with 12 bases between the two ends. This CDR3 has 14 amino acids. CDR3 coding DNA: TGTGCCAGCAGCCCGACGACCGGGTCCTACGAGCAGTACTTC. Translation gives CASSPTTGSYEQYF.

Only one count was recorded for this clone. CDR3 sequence: CASSFLVRGGDEQFF. DNA of the CDR3: TGTGCCAGCAGTTTTTTGGTGCGTGGGGGGGATGAGCAGTTCTTC. The V and J genes are TRBV27 and TRBJ2-1; the match to TRBD2 covers 7 bases. Trimming took 3 bases from V and 8 from J; bases not matched to a gene: 10. Germline values: CDR1 MNHEY, CDR2 SMNVEV (reference sequence). This CDR3 contains 15 residues.

The chain employs TRBV4-3 and TRBJ1-4; maybe TRBD1 (5 bases). Germline V gene sequence: CDR1 LGHNA, CDR2 YSLEER. The length of the CDR3 is 15 residues. Trimming left V 1 base short and J 8 bases short, with 14 bases between. CDR3 nucleotide sequence: TGCGCCAGCAGCCAAGCCTGGGGGAAGGGCGAAAAACTGTTTTTT. Translation: CASSQAWGKGEKLFF.

The chain is built from TRBV11-2 and TRBJ2-7; no definite D call. The V gene's germline CDR1 is SGHAT and CDR2 FQNNGV. The ends were cut back, 4 bases at V and 6 bases at J, with 22 bases in the middle. This CDR3 comprises 16 residues. CDR3 residues: CASSSKSSDFGFEQYF. Written as DNA, the CDR3 is TGTGCCAGCAGCTCAAAGAGTAGTGACTTTGGTTTCGAGCAGTACTTC.

This clone came up once. The V and J genes are TRBV27 and TRBJ1-5; no reliable D call. With 5 bases removed from V and 8 bases from J, the gap between germline ends came to 22 bases. The CDR3 covers 16 residues. Germline CDR1 is MNHEY and CDR2 is SMNVEV (reference sequence). The CDR3 sequence: CASSPNLGRFTEPQHF. The CDR3 nucleotides read TGTGCCAGCAGTCCAAACCTCGGACGGTTCACGGAGCCCCAGCATTTT.

The V gene is TRBV5-4, the J gene TRBJ2-6; tentatively, D is TRBD1 (5 bases). The germline V and J ends were trimmed by 5 bases and 1 base, with 13 bases remaining between them. This CDR3 contains 16 residues. The V gene's germline CDR1 is SGHNT and CDR2 YYREEE (reference sequence). CDR3 in DNA: TGTGCCAGCAGTCCCGACGGACAATCTGGGGCCAACGTCCTGACTTTC. This encodes CASSPDGQSGANVLTF.

The gene calls are TRBV7-3 and TRBJ1-2; the D gene is possibly TRBD1 (5 bases). V lost 2 bases to trimming and J lost 4 bases, with 14 bases between them. CDR1 is SGHTA and CDR2 is FQGTGA in the germline V gene. This CDR3 is 15 amino acids long. Written as DNA, the CDR3 is TGTGCCAGCAGCTTAGGTTCGGGGGGAAGCTATGGCTACACCTTC. This encodes CASSLGSGGSYGYTF.

This sequence joins TRBV5-4 and TRBJ1-5; D perhaps matches TRBD1 (6 bases). Trimming cost V 0 bases and J 5 bases, with 6 bases left between them. This CDR3 spans 13 amino acids. Per germline, CDR1 SGHNT and CDR2 YYREEE (reference sequence). The CDR3 sequence: CASSLAGDQPQHF. The CDR3 DNA sequence: TGTGCCAGCAGCTTGGCAGGGGATCAGCCCCAGCATTTT.

This clone was observed once. The chain is built from TRBV7-9 and TRBJ2-7; TRBD1 aligns across 7 bases. CDR3 length equals 13 residues. Per germline, CDR1 SEHNR and CDR2 FQNEAQ (reference sequence). The V gene end was trimmed by 3 bases and the J gene end by 4 bases; junction bases not matched to a gene: 3. This CDR3 is CASSLTGIYEQYF. CDR3 nucleotides: TGTGCCAGCAGCTTGACAGGGATATACGAGCAGTACTTC. Full variable domain (rest looked up from reference TRBV7-9 and TRBJ2-7): DTGVSQNPRHKITKRGQNVTFRCDPISEHNRLYWYRQTLGQGPEFLTYFQNEAQLEKSRLLSDRFSAERPKGSFSTLEIQRTEQGDSAMYLCASSLTGIYEQYFGPGTRLTVT.

The gene calls are TRBV28 and TRBJ1-5; a weak D match, TRBD1 (6 bases). Germline V lookup: CDR1 MDHEN, CDR2 SYDVKM. The CDR3 sequence is 14 residues long. With 5 bases removed from V and 6 bases from J, the gap between germline ends came to 14 bases. The CDR3 region is CASSLSGEAQPQHF. The CDR3 DNA sequence: TGTGCCAGCAGTCTCTCAGGGGAGGCTCAGCCCCAGCATTTT.

The rearrangement links TRBV14 to TRBJ1-1; D unresolved. Germline V gives CDR1 SGHDN, CDR2 FVKESK. Trimming cost V 0 bases and J 2 bases, with 13 bases left between them. The CDR3 extends over 16 amino acids. The CDR3 region is CASSQDGAGINTEAFF. The CDR3 coding sequence is TGTGCCAGCAGCCAAGATGGCGCCGGGATCAACACTGAAGCTTTCTTT.

In its sample, this clone was seen once. This chain joins TRBV9 and TRBJ2-1; no reliable D call. The CDR3 runs 16 residues. V was shortened by 0 bases and J by 0 bases, with 10 bases between the two germline ends. Germline V gene lookup returns CDR1 SGDLS and CDR2 YYNGEE. The CDR3 DNA follows: TGTGCCAGCAGCGTAGGTTCCTTAGGCTCCTACAATGAGCAGTTCTTC. Amino acid sequence: CASSVGSLGSYNEQFF.

V usage is TRBV7-8 and J usage is TRBJ1-1, with D perhaps TRBD1 (5 bases). CDR3 length equals 15 residues. CDR1 and CDR2 (germline): SGHVS, FQNEAQ. The V end was cut by 1 base, the J end by 6 bases, with 15 bases between. DNA of the CDR3: TGTGCCAGCAGCTTAGAGGTCAGGGAGAGGGCTGAAGCTTTCTTT. It codes for CASSLEVRERAEAFF. The complete variable domain, with remaining parts taken from reference TRBV7-8 and TRBJ1-1, reads GAGVSQSPRYKVAKRGQDVALRCDPISGHVSLFWYQQALGQGPEFLTYFQNEAQLDKSGLPSDRFFAERPEGSVSTLKIQRTQQEDSAVYLCASSLEVRERAEAFFGQGTRLTVV.

This chain joins TRBV9 and TRBJ2-2; maybe TRBD1 (5 bases). V lost 3 bases, J lost 3 bases, and 12 bases lay in between. In germline, CDR1 is SGDLS, CDR2 YYNGEE. The CDR3 is 15 residues long. CDR3 sequence: CASSADSLHTGELFF. In DNA, the CDR3 is TGTGCCAGCAGCGCCGACAGTCTGCACACCGGGGAGCTGTTTTTT.

CDR3: CASSLVGQGSETQYF. Written as DNA, the CDR3 is TGTGCCAGCAGCTTAGTTGGACAGGGGTCAGAGACCCAGTACTTC. V is TRBV11-2 and J is TRBJ2-5; 9 bases match TRBD1. With V trimmed by 1 base and J by 4 bases, 4 bases remained unmatched. There are 15 residues in the CDR3. CDR1 and CDR2 from the germline V gene are SGHAT and FQNNGV.

The V call is TRBV6-5, the J call TRBJ1-1; TRBD1 aligns across 9 bases. Germline assignment: CDR1 MNHEY and CDR2 SVGAGI. V lost 0 bases, J lost 4 bases, and 0 bases stayed unmatched. CDR3 size: 14 residues. CDR3 DNA: TGTGCCAGCAGTTACTCGGGACAGGGCACTGAAGCTTTCTTT. Residues: CASSYSGQGTEAFF.

J is TRBJ1-5 and V is TRBV6-5; TRBD1 matches at 7 bases. Germline V gene data show CDR1 as MNHEY and CDR2 as SVGAGI. After removal of 4 bases from V and 2 bases from J, the junction contained 8 bases not matched to a gene. The CDR3 totals 16 residues. CDR3 sequence (DNA): TGTGCCAGCAGTTCACACCAGGGGGAAGGCAATCAGCCCCAGCATTTT. Protein: CASSSHQGEGNQPQHF.

This clone was seen only a few times. CDR3 region: CASSYQGEQYF. CDR3 sequence (DNA): TGTGCCAGCAGCTACCAAGGAGAGCAGTACTTC. The J gene is TRBJ2-7, the V gene TRBV7-9; no clear D gene. Trimming removed 4 bases at V and 7 bases at J, with 8 bases between. The CDR3 has 11 residues. CDR1 and CDR2 from the germline V gene are SEHNR and FQNEAQ (reference sequence).

This clone is a singleton in its sample. Likely a read error: the CDR3 ends without its conserved phenylalanine or tryptophan. The limits of the CDR3 on the DNA are not certain, so only TCRdb's listed CDR3 is given. The J gene is TRBJ2-7, the V gene TRBV27; the D segment call TRBD1 is taken from the table without a DNA check. With termini counted, the CDR3 has 9 amino acids. CDR1 MNHEY and CDR2 SMNVEV come from the germline V gene (reference sequence). CDR3: CASSLGGSL.

The V and J genes are TRBV5-1 and TRBJ1-1; 8 bases line up with TRBD1. This CDR3 is built from 13 residues. CDR1 is SGHRS and CDR2 is YFSETQ in the germline V gene. V gave up 2 bases and J gave up 4 bases; unmatched junction bases: 1. The DNA of the CDR3 is TGCGCCAGCAGCTTCGACAGGGGCACTGAAGCTTTCTTT. This gives the protein CASSFDRGTEAFF.

CDR3 nucleotide sequence: TGTGCCAGCAGCGCAGACAGGGAATCCCCAGATACGCAGTATTTT. Residues: CASSADRESPDTQYF. The chain joins TRBV9 to TRBJ2-3, with TRBD1 matching 7 bases. The CDR3 runs 15 residues. The germline V gene has CDR1 SGDLS and CDR2 YYNGEE. Unmatched junction bases numbered 8, after V lost 3 bases and J lost 4 bases.

V gene TRBV4-1 combines with J gene TRBJ2-7; 12 bases line up with TRBD2. With 2 bases clipped from V and 6 bases from J, the junction kept 2 bases outside the gene matches. Germline assignment: CDR1 MGHRA and CDR2 YSYEKL. There are 14 residues in the CDR3. CDR3 amino acids: CASSQPGLAGEQYF. The CDR3 DNA is TGCGCCAGCAGCCAACCGGGACTAGCGGGCGAGCAGTACTTC.

J is TRBJ2-3 and V is TRBV6-6; D gene uncertain. Germline CDR1 and CDR2: MNHNY and SVGAGI (reference sequence). This CDR3 is 13 amino acids long. V shed 2 bases and J shed 0 bases, with 3 bases lying between them. The DNA for the CDR3 is TGTGCCAGCAGTTACGCGAGCACAGATACGCAGTATTTT. It encodes CASSYASTDTQYF.

This clone occurred many times. V and J are TRBV7-8 and TRBJ1-5, with 8 bases matching TRBD1. Germline V lookup: CDR1 SGHVS, CDR2 FQNEAQ. The CDR3 contains 17 residues. With 2 bases clipped from V and 0 bases from J, the junction kept 6 bases outside the gene matches. The CDR3 loop reads CASSLNDRGYSNQPQHF. The CDR3 DNA sequence: TGTGCCAGCAGCTTAAATGACAGGGGCTATAGCAATCAGCCCCAGCATTTT.

The chain combines TRBV7-3 with TRBJ1-1; D perhaps matches TRBD1 (5 bases). The V gene lost 5 bases and the J gene lost 4 bases, with 17 bases spanning the gap. The CDR3 consists of 15 residues. Germline assignment: CDR1 SGHTA and CDR2 FQGTGA. The CDR3 reads CASSPGQPGSTEAFF. Here the CDR3 DNA reads TGTGCCAGCAGCCCTGGACAACCAGGGTCCACTGAAGCTTTCTTT.

The genes are TRBV10-2 and TRBJ2-5; D is unresolved. The CDR3 length is 12 residues. V was cut by 3 bases and J by 4 bases, with 6 bases left in between. The germline V gene encodes CDR1 WSHSY and CDR2 SAAADI. The CDR3 sequence: CASSDVGETQYF. The CDR3 bases are TGCGCCAGCAGTGACGTTGGAGAGACCCAGTACTTC.

This chain uses TRBV7-6 with TRBJ2-2; 11 bases map to TRBD2. Germline trimming cut 5 bases from V and 4 bases from J; bases unmatched to any gene: 12. The CDR3 totals 18 residues. Germline V CDR1 and CDR2: SGHVS, FNYEAQ. CDR3: CASSARASGGIGTGELFF. The CDR3 coding sequence is TGTGCCAGCAGCGCCAGAGCTAGCGGGGGGATTGGCACCGGGGAGCTGTTTTTT.